This is a list of T cell receptor beta chains from one sample in a study of molecular identifiers for immune sequencing clone quantification. TCRdb re-analysed the PCR reads in MiXCR, keeping a single row per CDR3 protein. The data show about 630,000 distinct CDR3 sequences, with around 25% seen just once and about 0.73% held by the top ten. Sequencing was performed on naive CD8+ T cells from blood, with Jurkat cell RNA spiked in. These receptors came from a human donor in good health. Some libraries in this study had Jurkat cell RNA spiked in. Both conserved end residues are part of each CDR3. The order of the fields is V gene, D gene, J gene, clone size, CDR3 protein, CDR3 DNA. D genes are given only for firm matches. Where a row states a size, it is once, few, many or the class of an expanded clone; other rows omit it.

V: TRBV27
D: NA
J: TRBJ2-7
size: few
CDR3: CASRPGSLMAEQYF
DNA: TGTGCCAGCAGACCCGGGTCCCTGATGGCCGAGCAGTACTTC

V: TRBV6-6
D: NA
J: TRBJ2-7
size: few
CDR3: CASTADHFYEQYF
DNA: TGTGCCAGCACGGCAGATCACTTCTACGAGCAGTACTTC

V: TRBV11-2
D: NA
J: TRBJ2-5
size: few
CDR3: CASSLDWEEETQYF
DNA: TGTGCCAGCAGCTTAGACTGGGAGGAAGAGACCCAGTACTTC

V: TRBV20-1
D: NA
J: TRBJ2-7
size: many
CDR3: CSATTGSYEQYF
DNA: TGCAGTGCTACCACAGGGTCCTACGAGCAGTACTTC

V: TRBV30
D: NA
J: TRBJ2-4
size: NA
CDR3: CAWEPGLGIIIAKNIQYF
DNA: TGTGCCTGGGAACCGGGACTGGGAATTATTATAGCCAAAAACATTCAGTACTTC

V: TRBV14
D: NA
J: TRBJ2-7
size: many
CDR3: CASSQVRGRLDEQYF
DNA: TGTGCCAGCAGCCAAGTTCGGGGGCGTCTGGACGAGCAGTACTTC

V: TRBV6-2/TRBV6-3
D: TRBD2
J: TRBJ2-1
size: NA
CDR3: CASSYSPSGGYNEQSF
DNA: TGTGCCAGCAGTTACTCACCTAGCGGGGGATACAATGAGCAGTCCTTC

V: TRBV29-1
D: NA
J: TRBJ2-1
size: few
CDR3: CSDVDGYNEQFF
DNA: TGCAGCGACGTGGACGGATACAATGAGCAGTTCTTC

V: TRBV6-2/TRBV6-3
D: NA
J: TRBJ2-3
size: NA
CDR3: CASSYSTDTDTQYF
DNA: TGTGCCAGCAGTTACTCGACAGACACAGATACGCAGTATTTT

V: TRBV30
D: TRBD2
J: TRBJ2-7
size: NA
CDR3: CAWSVIAGPRYEQYF
DNA: TGTGCCTGGAGTGTCATAGCGGGGCCTAGGTACGAGCAGTACTTC

V: TRBV30
D: NA
J: TRBJ2-7
size: many
CDR3: CAWSGGVGAYEQYF
DNA: TGTGCCTGGAGTGGGGGGGTCGGGGCCTACGAGCAGTACTTC

V: TRBV5-1
D: NA
J: TRBJ2-3
size: many
CDR3: CASSLDEASTDTQYF
DNA: TGCGCCAGCAGTCTGGACGAAGCGAGCACAGATACGCAGTATTTT

V: TRBV4-1
D: TRBD2
J: TRBJ2-1
size: NA
CDR3: CASSHPTSPEQFF
DNA: TGCGCCAGCAGCCACCCGACTAGCCCTGAGCAGTTCTTC

V: TRBV29-1
D: NA
J: TRBJ2-5
size: many
CDR3: CSVEGNQETQYF
DNA: TGCAGCGTTGAGGGCAACCAAGAGACCCAGTACTTC

V: TRBV4-3
D: TRBD1
J: TRBJ1-5
size: NA
CDR3: CASSQPAWTGNNQPQHF
DNA: TGCGCCAGCAGCCAACCCGCCTGGACAGGGAACAATCAGCCCCAGCATTTT

V: TRBV5-6
D: NA
J: TRBJ2-1
size: many
CDR3: CASSSGGFYNEQFF
DNA: TGTGCCAGCAGCTCCGGGGGCTTCTACAATGAGCAGTTCTTC

V: TRBV15
D: TRBD1
J: TRBJ1-1
size: NA
CDR3: CATTPGGQGIHSTEAFF
DNA: TGTGCCACCACCCCAGGGGGACAGGGGATTCATAGCACTGAAGCTTTCTTT

V: TRBV6-1
D: NA
J: TRBJ2-2
size: many
CDR3: CASSEVEGTGELFF
DNA: TGTGCCAGCAGTGAAGTCGAGGGGACCGGGGAGCTGTTTTTT

V: TRBV6-2/TRBV6-3
D: NA
J: TRBJ2-7
size: many
CDR3: CASSYSPTYEQYF
DNA: TGTGCCAGCAGTTACTCACCCACCTACGAGCAGTACTTC

V: TRBV6-1
D: NA
J: TRBJ2-6
size: many
CDR3: CASSEVVWDPGANVLTF
DNA: TGTGCCAGCAGTGAAGTGGTTTGGGACCCCGGGGCCAACGTCCTGACTTTC

V: TRBV29-1
D: NA
J: TRBJ2-3
size: NA
CDR3: CSVELRDLGEDTQYF
DNA: TGCAGCGTTGAGCTGCGGGACCTTGGGGAAGATACGCAGTATTTT

V: TRBV7-8
D: NA
J: TRBJ2-2
size: many
CDR3: CASTSSYSAFPGELFF
DNA: TGTGCCAGCACCTCATCCTATAGCGCGTTCCCCGGGGAGCTGTTTTTT

V: TRBV7-9
D: NA
J: TRBJ1-2
size: NA
CDR3: CASSAPGTKGYTF
DNA: TGTGCCAGCAGCGCCCCGGGGACTAAAGGCTACACCTTC

V: TRBV12-3/TRBV12-4
D: NA
J: TRBJ1-4
size: few
CDR3: CASSLASRTSLFF
DNA: TGTGCCAGCAGTTTAGCGTCTCGGACCTCACTGTTTTTT

V: TRBV5-6
D: NA
J: TRBJ2-1
size: many
CDR3: CATEVSSYNEQFF
DNA: TGTGCCACCGAGGTTAGCTCCTACAATGAGCAGTTCTTC

V: TRBV4-1
D: NA
J: TRBJ1-5
size: many
CDR3: CASSQDLAGPGFKTQHF
DNA: TGCGCCAGCAGCCAAGATCTTGCAGGGCCCGGCTTCAAGACCCAGCATTTT

V: TRBV7-9
D: NA
J: TRBJ2-3
size: many
CDR3: CASSISGTHTDTQYF
DNA: TGTGCCAGCAGCATCTCCGGGACTCACACAGATACGCAGTATTTT

V: TRBV7-9
D: NA
J: TRBJ1-1
size: many
CDR3: CASSLGFGDTEAFF
DNA: TGTGCCAGCAGCTTAGGTTTTGGGGACACTGAAGCTTTCTTT

V: TRBV7-8
D: NA
J: TRBJ2-7
size: NA
CDR3: CASSLEGTPYEQYF
DNA: TGTGCCAGCAGCTTAGAGGGGACTCCTTACGAGCAGTACTTC

V: TRBV5-6
D: NA
J: TRBJ2-7
size: NA
CDR3: CASSLMNSGPYEQYF
DNA: TGTGCCAGCAGCTTAATGAATAGCGGTCCCTACGAGCAGTACTTC

V: TRBV30
D: NA
J: TRBJ2-3
size: many
CDR3: CAWIADTQYF
DNA: TGTGCCTGGATCGCAGATACGCAGTATTTT

V: TRBV20-1
D: TRBD1
J: TRBJ1-3
size: NA
CDR3: CSATDRGLAGNTIYF
DNA: TGCAGTGCAACGGACAGGGGGCTTGCTGGAAACACCATATATTTT

V: TRBV4-1
D: NA
J: TRBJ2-7
size: few
CDR3: CASSQEPWGYEQYF
DNA: TGCGCCAGCAGCCAAGAACCTTGGGGGTACGAGCAGTACTTC

V: TRBV30
D: NA
J: TRBJ2-1
size: many
CDR3: CAWRLDGSYNEQFF
DNA: TGTGCCTGGAGACTGGACGGATCCTACAATGAGCAGTTCTTC

V: TRBV20-1
D: NA
J: TRBJ2-7
size: many
CDR3: CSAREWGTYEQYF
DNA: TGCAGTGCTAGAGAATGGGGGACCTACGAGCAGTACTTC

V: TRBV12-3/TRBV12-4
D: NA
J: TRBJ2-1
size: NA
CDR3: CASSLLVSNEQFF
DNA: TGTGCCAGCAGTTTATTAGTGTCCAATGAGCAGTTCTTC

V: TRBV10-3
D: NA
J: TRBJ2-3
size: many
CDR3: CAISEPWDTNTQYF
DNA: TGTGCCATCAGTGAGCCCTGGGACACAAATACGCAGTATTTT

V: TRBV3-1
D: TRBD1
J: TRBJ2-7
size: NA
CDR3: CASSPDPGQHYEQYF
DNA: TGTGCCAGCAGCCCTGACCCGGGACAGCACTACGAGCAGTACTTC

V: TRBV7-2
D: NA
J: TRBJ2-1
size: NA
CDR3: CASTVDWGQSSYNEQFF
DNA: TGTGCCAGCACCGTCGATTGGGGGCAGAGCTCCTACAATGAGCAGTTCTTC

V: TRBV29-1
D: NA
J: TRBJ2-1
size: NA
CDR3: CSAAGGGGSYNAQFF
DNA: TGCAGCGCTGCTGGTGGCGGAGGCTCCTACAATGCGCAGTTCTTC

V: TRBV12-3/TRBV12-4
D: TRBD1
J: TRBJ2-3
size: many
CDR3: CASSSPTGAITDTQYF
DNA: TGTGCCAGCAGTTCCCCAACAGGGGCCATCACAGATACGCAGTATTTT

V: TRBV27
D: NA
J: TRBJ1-5
size: many
CDR3: CASSLAGDNQPQHF
DNA: TGTGCCAGCAGTTTAGCAGGGGACAATCAGCCCCAGCATTTT

V: TRBV29-1
D: NA
J: TRBJ2-2
size: many
CDR3: CSVEMGQGRIGELFF
DNA: TGCAGCGTTGAAATGGGGCAGGGACGAATCGGGGAGCTGTTTTTT

V: TRBV11-2
D: NA
J: TRBJ1-5
size: many
CDR3: CASSLGAVSNQPQHF
DNA: TGTGCCAGCAGCTTAGGAGCGGTTTCCAATCAGCCCCAGCATTTT

V: TRBV12-3/TRBV12-4
D: TRBD1
J: TRBJ2-7
size: NA
CDR3: CASSSPGQGVDEQYF
DNA: TGTGCCAGCAGTTCTCCGGGACAGGGGGTCGACGAGCAGTACTTC

V: TRBV5-1
D: TRBD1
J: TRBJ2-7
size: few
CDR3: CASSGDRGDPYEQYF
DNA: TGCGCCAGCAGCGGGGACAGGGGGGATCCCTACGAGCAGTACTTC

V: TRBV6-6
D: NA
J: TRBJ2-2
size: many
CDR3: CASSPTGEVGTGELFF
DNA: TGTGCCAGCAGTCCCACAGGGGAGGTTGGCACCGGGGAGCTGTTTTTT